One sample yielded the 16 T cell receptor beta chains listed below, sequenced in a study of T cell clusters in autoimmune cytopenias. Multiplex touch-down PCR amplified TRB using TRB-A and TRB-B pools in one tube. After re-calling the multiplex PCR reads, TCRdb lists one entry per CDR3 protein, DNA absent. This sample contains 8,800 or so distinct CDR3 sequences. TRB amplification used 200 to 250 ng of peripheral blood genomic DNA. The sample taken for sequencing was peripheral blood. These receptors all come from a human donor with an autoimmune cytopenia or autoimmune hepatitis (not recorded which).

This clonotype is deemed medium-sized by its frequency. The chain employs TRBV12-3 or TRBV12-4 and TRBJ1-2. The CDR3 extends over 12 amino acids. The CDR3 loop reads CASSSDIYGYTF.

The rearrangement links TRBV28 to TRBJ1-5; without DNA, the TCRdb call of TRBD1 cannot be checked. CDR1 and CDR2 (germline): MDHEN, SYDVKM. The CDR3 is made up of 15 amino acids. The CDR3 sequence is CASSFGQGRYQPQHF.

Considering frequency, this clonotype is medium-sized. V and J are TRBV10-3 and TRBJ2-1; TCRdb calls TRBD2, which cannot be checked without DNA. This CDR3 has 12 amino acids. Germline V gene data show CDR1 as ENHRY and CDR2 as SYGVKD. CDR3 loop: CAISVAGNEQFF.

Measured by frequency, this clonotype is medium-sized. This chain joins TRBV19 and TRBJ2-3. This CDR3 contains 14 residues. Germline V CDR1 and CDR2: LNHDA, SQIVND (reference sequence). This CDR3 reads CASSIGIATDTQYF. The complete variable domain, with remaining parts taken from reference TRBV19 and TRBJ2-3, reads DGGITQSPKYLFRKEGQNVTLSCEQNLNHDAMYWYRQDPGQGLRLIYYSQIVNDFQKGDIAEGYSVSREKKESFPLTVTSAQKNPTAFYLCASSIGIATDTQYFGPGTRLTVL.

The chain recombines TRBV10-3 with TRBJ1-1; lacking DNA, the TRBD1 call made by TCRdb goes unchecked. The CDR3 is 18 residues long. Germline V gene data show CDR1 as ENHRY and CDR2 as SYGVKD. Here the CDR3 reads CAISEYIGRGRVNTEAFF.

Its frequency marks this clonotype as medium-sized. The chain combines TRBV12-3 or TRBV12-4 with TRBJ2-7. The length of the CDR3 is 13 residues. CDR3 residues: CASSPTGVHEQYF.

According to its frequency, this clonotype is medium-sized (0.01 to 0.1%). V and J are TRBV30 and TRBJ2-2; the D gene TCRdb calls, TRBD1, cannot be checked with no DNA. The CDR3 extends over 14 amino acids. Germline CDR1 GTSNPN, CDR2 SVGIG (reference sequence). CDR3 loop: CAWRTGGFTGELFF.

The chain's CDR3 is CASMQGRWLNTIYF. This chain joins TRBV12-3 or TRBV12-4 and TRBJ1-3; the TCRdb D gene call, TRBD1, has no DNA to confirm it. The CDR3 totals 14 residues.

Considering frequency, this clonotype is medium-sized. This sequence joins TRBV27 and TRBJ2-2; the TRBD2 assignment by TCRdb is unverifiable without DNA. The CDR3 has 16 amino acids. The germline gives CDR1 MNHEY, CDR2 SMNVEV (reference sequence). CDR3 amino acids: CASIPLAGGPTGELFF.

By frequency, this clonotype is medium-sized. The chain couples TRBV5-6 to TRBJ2-1. Germline CDR1 reads SGHDT; CDR2 reads YYEEEE. This CDR3 spans 12 amino acids. The CDR3 sequence: CASSLSYNEQFF.

This clonotype is medium-sized by frequency. This chain joins TRBV6-5 and TRBJ2-5; checking the TCRdb D call of TRBD2 is not possible without DNA. CDR1 MNHEY and CDR2 SVGAGI come from the germline V gene. The CDR3 loop spans 14 amino acids. CDR3 residues: CASSSQGPQETQYF.

In terms of frequency, this clonotype is medium-sized. V and J are TRBV29-1 and TRBJ1-1; TCRdb picks TRBD1, but there is no DNA to check that call. The CDR3 is 15 residues long. Germline CDR1 is SQVTM and CDR2 is ANQGSEA. CDR3 sequence: CSVVGQGAGDTEAFF.

This clonotype is called medium-sized based on its frequency. This chain joins TRBV27 and TRBJ1-4; the D call of TRBD1 rests on TCRdb alone, since no DNA is present to check it. Germline CDR1 reads MNHEY; CDR2 reads SMNVEV (reference sequence). The CDR3 covers 15 residues. This chain's CDR3 is CASSFRGPGYEKLFF.

In terms of frequency, this clonotype is medium-sized. This rearrangement joins TRBV15 to TRBJ2-1; TCRdb outputs TRBD2, but without DNA this stays unchecked. CDR3 size: 16 residues. Germline V gene data show CDR1 as LNHNV and CDR2 as YYDKDF (reference sequence). CDR3 region: CATSSAGTSGSWEQFF.

This rearrangement joins TRBV5-6 to TRBJ1-4; checking the TCRdb D call of TRBD1 is not possible without DNA. There are 16 residues in the CDR3. Germline V gene data show CDR1 as SGHDT and CDR2 as YYEEEE. CDR3 sequence: CASSLTPDRGYEKLFF.

This clonotype is medium-sized by frequency. The chain joins TRBV6-5 to TRBJ2-7; TCRdb indicates TRBD2, and absent DNA this call remains unverified. Looked up from germline, CDR1 is MNHEY and CDR2 is SVGAGI. CDR3 length: 11 amino acids. CDR3 protein: CASSKGRTEYF.